The next 24 T cell receptor beta chains were all read from a single sample in a study of cytomegalovirus exposure and HLA in healthy donors. Primers: 60 Vbeta forward and 13 Jbeta reverse. The assay was immunoSEQ multiplex PCR, and TCRdb's table has in-frame clones only and misses some. The table lists 45,000 to 55,000 clones, 60% to 85% of them singletons. Sequenced material: PBMCs. These receptors were obtained from a man aged 25 to 40 in good health and CMV-seropositive.

This sequence joins TRBV5-4 and TRBJ1-3; no definite D call. The V end lost 3 bases, the J end lost 3 bases, and 10 bases lay between the germline ends. Germline values: CDR1 SGHNT, CDR2 YYREEE (reference sequence). CDR3 length: 14 amino acids. The CDR3 nucleotides are TGTGCCAGCAGCTCCCGGGTCAGTGGAAACACCATATATTTT. Its protein is CASSSRVSGNTIYF.

The gene calls are TRBV18 and TRBJ1-4, with D tentatively TRBD1 (5 bases). The germline V gene encodes CDR1 KGHSH and CDR2 LQKENI. The CDR3 is made up of 15 amino acids. Between the trimmed V and J ends, which lost 5 bases and 5 bases, there was a span of 15 bases. The chain's CDR3 is CASSSDAGPNEKLFF. The CDR3 DNA follows: TGTGCCAGCTCATCAGACGCAGGGCCGAATGAAAAACTGTTTTTT.

This chain links TRBV5-6 with TRBJ1-3; D is ambiguous. V was pared by 0 bases and J by 3 bases, with 10 bases between. Germline values: CDR1 SGHDT, CDR2 YYEEEE. The CDR3 consists of 15 residues. Written as DNA, the CDR3 is TGTGCCAGCAGCTTGGGCTGGGGAGGTGGAAACACCATATATTTT. Protein: CASSLGWGGGNTIYF.

This clone was observed a few times. This chain links TRBV6-5 with TRBJ2-7; a possible D gene is TRBD1 (6 bases). Trimming stripped 5 bases from V and 5 bases from J, with 10 bases between. CDR3 length: 12 amino acids. Per the germline V gene, CDR1 is MNHEY and CDR2 is SVGAGI. The CDR3 protein is CASSPQGDEQYF. The CDR3 region has the DNA TGTGCCAGCAGTCCACAGGGAGACGAGCAGTACTTC.

The V call is TRBV5-1, the J call TRBJ2-7, with 15 nucleotides matching TRBD2. There are 17 residues in the CDR3. Germline CDR1 and CDR2: SGHRS and YFSETQ. V lost 4 bases, J lost 0 bases, and 5 bases stayed unmatched. Here the CDR3 DNA reads TGCGCCAGCAGCAAGGGGACTAGCGGGGGGTTCTCCTACGAGCAGTACTTC. Encoded protein: CASSKGTSGGFSYEQYF.

The J gene is TRBJ1-2, the V gene TRBV30; a weak D match, TRBD1 (5 bases). This CDR3 is 14 amino acids long. Trimming pared 1 base from V and 4 bases from J, leaving 13 bases between. CDR1 and CDR2 (germline): GTSNPN, SVGIG (reference sequence). CDR3 nucleotide sequence: TGTGCCTGGAGTGGCGGACACCCGGGCTATGGCTACACCTTC. Translation: CAWSGGHPGYGYTF.

V and J are TRBV6-6 and TRBJ1-1; D perhaps matches TRBD1 (6 bases). The CDR3 is made up of 13 amino acids. Germline CDR1 and CDR2: MNHNY and SVGAGI (reference sequence). Trimming pared 7 bases from V and 1 base from J, leaving 10 bases between. CDR3 sequence reads: CASIKGGNTEAFF. The CDR3 DNA reads TGTGCCAGCATTAAAGGGGGGAACACTGAAGCTTTCTTT.

The chain uses TRBV7-6 and TRBJ2-5; TRBD2 matches at 13 bases. The CDR3 spans 16 residues. The V and J ends lost 3 bases and 5 bases, in that order; junction bases with no gene match: 6. CDR1 is SGHVS and CDR2 is FNYEAQ in the germline V gene. CDR3 DNA sequence: TGTGCCAGCAGCTTTACTAGCGGGGGGGCCTCGGAGACCCAGTACTTC. Translating gives CASSFTSGGASETQYF.

V and J are TRBV7-9 and TRBJ2-1, with 7 bases aligning to TRBD2. CDR1 and CDR2 from the germline V gene are SEHNR and FQNEAQ (reference sequence). The CDR3 has 18 amino acids. V was clipped by 5 bases and J by 3 bases; unmatched bases: 16. The DNA of the CDR3 is TGTGCCAGCAGCCGCGCCTCTAGCGGCCTTCCGGGCTACAATGAGCAGTTCTTC. Protein product: CASSRASSGLPGYNEQFF. Looking up the rest from reference TRBV7-9 and TRBJ2-1 gives the full variable domain: DTGVSQNPRHKITKRGQNVTFRCDPISEHNRLYWYRQTLGQGPEFLTYFQNEAQLEKSRLLSDRFSAERPKGSFSTLEIQRTEQGDSAMYLCASSRASSGLPGYNEQFFGPGTRLTVL.

V and J are TRBV9 and TRBJ2-3; 7 bases align to TRBD1. CDR1 and CDR2 from the germline V gene are SGDLS and YYNGEE. The CDR3 sequence is 15 residues long. V was clipped by 3 bases and J by 4 bases; unmatched bases: 8. The CDR3 sequence: CASSGRDSIADTQYF. The CDR3, as DNA: TGTGCCAGCAGCGGCCGGGACAGCATTGCAGATACGCAGTATTTT.

The chain links TRBV5-1 to TRBJ1-1, with TRBD1 as a possible D gene (5 bases). Germline values: CDR1 SGHRS, CDR2 YFSETQ. The V and J ends lost 0 bases and 1 base respectively, with 13 bases between them. This CDR3 region has 16 residues. The CDR3 is CASSLDPGRRNTEAFF. The CDR3 coding sequence is TGCGCCAGCAGCTTGGATCCAGGGAGGAGGAACACTGAAGCTTTCTTT.

This clone was seen a handful of times. V usage is TRBV15 and J usage is TRBJ1-1; a possible D gene is TRBD1 (5 bases). The germline V gene has CDR1 LNHNV and CDR2 YYDKDF (reference sequence). The CDR3 sequence is 12 residues long. Trimming pared 3 bases from V and 10 bases from J, leaving 12 bases between. This chain's CDR3 is CATSSRRGIAFF. CDR3 DNA sequence: TGTGCCACCAGCAGCCGGCGGGGCATAGCTTTCTTT.

The chain employs TRBV11-2 and TRBJ2-5; D gene unclear. V lost 8 bases and J lost 0, with 7 bases in between. Germline V gene sequence: CDR1 SGHAT, CDR2 FQNNGV. The CDR3 totals 12 residues. For the CDR3, the DNA is TGTGCCAGCGGGCCCGACCAAGAGACCCAGTACTTC. It specifies CASGPDQETQYF.

This clone showed up just once. CDR3 DNA: TGTGCCAGCAGCATCGGGACAGGACGATTGGTGTCAGATACGCAGTATTTT. Translating gives CASSIGTGRLVSDTQYF. The chain is built from TRBV5-6 and TRBJ2-3; TRBD1 aligns across 8 bases. The CDR3 covers 17 residues. The V gene's germline CDR1 is SGHDT and CDR2 YYEEEE. The V gene end was trimmed by 4 bases and the J gene end by 4 bases; junction bases not matched to a gene: 14. Together with reference TRBV5-6 and TRBJ2-3, the CDR3 gives the full variable domain: DAGVTQSPTHLIKTRGQQVTLRCSPKSGHDTVSWYQQALGQGPQFIFQYYEEEERQRGNFPDRFSGHQFPNYSSELNVNALLLGDSALYLCASSIGTGRLVSDTQYFGPGTRLTVL.

The gene calls are TRBV15 and TRBJ1-1; D is undetermined. The V end lost 2 bases, the J end lost 4 bases, and 14 bases lay between the germline ends. Per the germline V gene, CDR1 is LNHNV and CDR2 is YYDKDF (reference sequence). CDR3 length: 15 amino acids. The DNA of the CDR3 is TGTGCCACCAGCAGATGGGGAGAGGGCTTCACTGAAGCTTTCTTT. Translating gives CATSRWGEGFTEAFF.

The chain is built from TRBV27 and TRBJ1-1; perhaps TRBD1 as D (6 bases). The ends were cut back, 2 bases at V and 6 bases at J, with 10 bases in the middle. Germline V gene lookup returns CDR1 MNHEY and CDR2 SMNVEV (reference sequence). CDR3 length: 13 residues. The CDR3: CASSLPGGAEAFF. CDR3 DNA sequence: TGTGCCAGCAGTTTACCGGGGGGCGCTGAAGCTTTCTTT.

V gene TRBV15 combines with J gene TRBJ1-1, with TRBD1 matching 7 bases. The germline V gene has CDR1 LNHNV and CDR2 YYDKDF (reference sequence). The trim removed 9 bases at V and 2 bases at J, leaving 9 bases unmatched. This CDR3 has 14 amino acids. CDR3 nucleotides: TGTGCCACTCAGGTAGGGGGCCCAAACACTGAAGCTTTCTTT. Protein sequence: CATQVGGPNTEAFF.

The chain couples TRBV29-1 to TRBJ2-5; 9 bases are a match to TRBD1. The CDR3 spans 15 residues. CDR1 and CDR2 from the germline V gene are SQVTM and ANQGSEA. V shed 5 bases and J 5 bases; nucleotides not matched to a gene: 12. CDR3 coding DNA: TGCAGCGTTTACACAATACAGGGGGCGCGGGAGACCCAGTACTTC. Translating it yields CSVYTIQGARETQYF. The complete variable domain, with remaining parts taken from reference TRBV29-1 and TRBJ2-5, reads SAVISQKPSRDICQRGTSLTIQCQVDSQVTMMFWYRQQPGQSLTLIATANQGSEATYESGFVIDKFPISRPNLTFSTLTVSNMSPEDSSIYLCSVYTIQGARETQYFGPGTRLLVL.

Only a few counts were recorded for this clone. The chain uses TRBV11-3 and TRBJ1-3; D perhaps matches TRBD1 (5 bases). CDR3 size: 16 residues. The V end lost 0 bases, the J end lost 8 bases, and 17 bases lay between the germline ends. The germline V gene has CDR1 SGHNT and CDR2 YENEEA. The CDR3, as DNA: TGTGCCAGCAGCTTAGACGGACGGGGAGGACATGACACCATATATTTT. This encodes CASSLDGRGGHDTIYF.

The chain links TRBV7-9 to TRBJ1-5, with TRBD1 identical over 9 bases. The ends lost 5 bases at V and 6 bases at J; junction bases unmatched: 5. The CDR3 spans 14 residues. CDR1 SEHNR and CDR2 FQNEAQ come from the germline V gene (reference sequence). The CDR3 loop reads CASSTGTGSQPQHF. The CDR3 DNA follows: TGTGCCAGCAGCACGGGGACAGGGTCTCAGCCCCAGCATTTT.

The rearrangement joins TRBV5-1 to TRBJ1-2; 7 bases map to TRBD1. The CDR3 covers 15 residues. After removal of 6 bases from V and 4 bases from J, the junction contained 12 bases not matched to a gene. Germline CDR1 SGHRS, CDR2 YFSETQ. The CDR3 sequence: CASNKDRGPSYGYTF. CDR3 nucleotides: TGCGCCAGCAACAAAGATAGGGGGCCCAGCTATGGCTACACCTTC.

The rearrangement links TRBV2 to TRBJ1-4; 8 bases line up with TRBD1. This CDR3 has 16 amino acids. Unmatched junction bases numbered 4, after V lost 0 bases and J lost 4 bases. Per germline, CDR1 SNHLY and CDR2 FYNNEI. In nucleotides, the CDR3 is TGTGCCAGCAGTGAAGCGCTACAGGGGGTTAATGAAAAACTGTTTTTT. Encoded protein: CASSEALQGVNEKLFF.

The chain links TRBV19 to TRBJ2-7, with D tentatively TRBD1 (6 bases). Trimming took 1 base from V and 3 from J, leaving 10 bases between them. Looked up from germline, CDR1 is LNHDA and CDR2 is SQIVND (reference sequence). The CDR3 has 14 residues. CDR3 region: CASSIATGSYEQYF. The CDR3 DNA is TGTGCCAGTAGTATAGCTACAGGGAGCTACGAGCAGTACTTC.

The V and J genes are TRBV9 and TRBJ2-1; 9 nucleotides align to TRBD2. CDR1 is SGDLS, CDR2 YYNGEE, per germline. J was trimmed by 9 bases and V by 10 bases; bases with no gene match: 14. This CDR3 spans 14 amino acids. CDR3 DNA sequence: TGTGCCGCCTCCCCGGGACTAGCCCCTCGTGAGCAGTTCTTC. Protein sequence: CAASPGLAPREQFF.